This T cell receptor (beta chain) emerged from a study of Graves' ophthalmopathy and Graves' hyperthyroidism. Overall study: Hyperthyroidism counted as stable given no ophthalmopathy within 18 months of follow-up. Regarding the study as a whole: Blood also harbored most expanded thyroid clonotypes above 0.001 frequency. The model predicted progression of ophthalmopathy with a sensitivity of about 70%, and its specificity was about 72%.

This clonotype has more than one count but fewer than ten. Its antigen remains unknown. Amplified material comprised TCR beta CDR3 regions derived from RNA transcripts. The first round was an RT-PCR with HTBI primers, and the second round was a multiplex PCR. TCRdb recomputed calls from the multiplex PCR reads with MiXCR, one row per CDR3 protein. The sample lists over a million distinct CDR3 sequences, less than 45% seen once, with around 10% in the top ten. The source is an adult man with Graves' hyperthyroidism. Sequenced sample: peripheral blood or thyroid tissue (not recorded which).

The CDR3 here is CAWTPGQGSNGYTF. DNA for the CDR3: TGTGCCTGGACTCCTGGACAGGGTTCCAATGGCTACACCTTC. The chain employs TRBV30 and TRBJ1-2, with 8 bases aligning to TRBD1. Trimming at V came to 4 bases and at J to 6 bases, leaving 10 bases not matched to a gene. The CDR3 totals 14 residues. Per germline, CDR1 GTSNPN and CDR2 SVGIG (reference sequence).